Below, 8 T cell receptor beta chains from the same sample are listed, as sequenced in a study of early T cells in non-severe SARS-CoV-2 infection. TCRdb passed the 5' RACE reads through MiXCR, listing each CDR3 protein once. This table holds roughly 86,000 distinct CDR3 sequences, about 6.5% found once. What was sequenced was whole blood. These receptors were taken from an adult who was a healthcare worker with PCR-confirmed SARS-CoV-2 infection or an uninfected control (not recorded which).

This clonotype was observed a few times. This chain connects TRBV7-8 to TRBJ2-2; D remains unclear. Trimming removed 1 base from V and 5 bases from J, with 8 bases in between. This CDR3 has 14 residues. Germline V gives CDR1 SGHVS, CDR2 FQNEAQ. The CDR3 DNA is TGTGCCAGCAGCTTAGGGTCCCTAACCGGGGAGCTGTTTTTT. Translating gives CASSLGSLTGELFF.

This clonotype showed up many times. The chain is built from TRBV6-4 and TRBJ1-2; tentatively, D is TRBD1 (6 bases). This CDR3 has 13 amino acids. V was pared by 10 bases and J by 4 bases, with 16 bases between. Germline CDR1 MRHNA, CDR2 SNTAGT. The CDR3 nucleotides are TGTGCCATCCCAGGGGATCACGGCTATGGCTACACCTTC. It specifies CAIPGDHGYGYTF.

This clonotype was found many times. J is TRBJ2-7 and V is TRBV6-1, with 7 bases lining up with TRBD1. Germline loops: CDR1 MNHNS, CDR2 SASEGT. After removal of 3 bases from V and 4 bases from J, the junction contained 12 bases not matched to a gene. The CDR3 covers 16 residues. CDR3 sequence: CASSDRAQGSLYEQYF. The CDR3 DNA follows: TGTGCCAGCAGTGACCGAGCACAGGGGAGTTTGTACGAGCAGTACTTC.

This clonotype showed up many times. The CDR3 DNA reads TGTGCCAGCAGCTCTGCCGGGACTAGCGGGACCGGGGAGCTGTTTTTT. This translates into CASSSAGTSGTGELFF. This rearrangement joins TRBV11-2 to TRBJ2-2, with TRBD2 matching 12 bases. The CDR3 extends over 16 amino acids. CDR1 and CDR2 from the germline V gene are SGHAT and FQNNGV. Losses at the gene ends were 4 bases for V and 5 bases for J; bases not matched to a gene: 5. Full variable domain (rest looked up from reference TRBV11-2 and TRBJ2-2): EAGVAQSPRYKIIEKRQSVAFWCNPISGHATLYWYQQILGQGPKLLIQFQNNGVVDDSQLPKDRFSAERLKGVDSTLKIQPAKLEDSAVYLCASSSAGTSGTGELFFGEGSRLTVL.

V gene TRBV4-3 combines with J gene TRBJ2-3, with D hard to call. CDR1 is LGHNA, CDR2 YSLEER, per germline. This CDR3 comprises 14 residues. V gave up 0 bases and J gave up 2 bases, with 6 bases separating them. CDR3 loop: CASSQDTDTDTQYF. In DNA, the CDR3 is TGCGCCAGCAGCCAAGATACGGACACAGATACGCAGTATTTT.

This clonotype was picked up many times. The rearrangement joins TRBV4-2 to TRBJ2-1; possibly TRBD2 for D (6 bases). V was shortened by 1 base and J by 3 bases, with 10 bases between the two germline ends. Germline lookup yields CDR1 LGHNA and CDR2 YNFKEQ. This CDR3 has 15 amino acids. The CDR3 protein is CASSQVGGIYNEQFF. DNA of the CDR3: TGTGCCAGCAGCCAAGTAGGAGGGATCTACAATGAGCAGTTCTTC.

The gene calls are TRBV20-1 and TRBJ1-2; possibly TRBD1 for D (6 bases). Germline assignment: CDR1 DFQATT and CDR2 SNEGSKA (reference sequence). V lost 3 bases to trimming and J lost 5 bases, with 7 bases between them. The CDR3 runs to 11 residues. CDR3 in amino acids: CSARTGYGYTF. CDR3 nucleotides: TGCAGTGCTAGGACAGGTTATGGCTACACCTTC.

This clonotype was seen repeatedly, ten times or more. V is TRBV6-2 or TRBV6-3 and J is TRBJ1-6; D remains unclear. The CDR3 runs to 16 residues. Trimming stripped 2 bases from V and 3 bases from J, with 11 bases between. Germline lookup yields CDR1 MNHEY and CDR2 SVGEGT. CDR3 bases: TGTGCCAGCAGTTACGCGGGTAGCGGCTATAATTCACCCCTCCACTTT. This gives the protein CASSYAGSGYNSPLHF.